Listed here are 29 T cell receptor beta chains from one sample, sequenced in a study of identical twins. One entry per CDR3 protein, called by TCRdb with MiXCR from the 5' RACE reads. The profile shows approximately 690,000 distinct CDR3 sequences, 5.5% to 7.5% of them singletons. Sequenced: naive T cells sorted from blood. Every receptor here comes from a young man in good health.

The CDR3 loop reads CASSYSRQGVWYF. The CDR3 DNA is TGTGCCAGCAGTTACTCGCGGCAGGGAGTTTGGTACTTC. J is TRBJ2-4 and V is TRBV6-2 or TRBV6-3; D is tentatively TRBD1 or TRBD2 (5 bases each). This CDR3 region has 13 residues. Germline CDR1 MNHEY, CDR2 SVGEGT. Trimming took off 0 bases at V and 15 bases at J, with 15 bases between the two ends.

This clonotype was observed many times. The chain has TRBV20-1 and TRBJ1-1; unclear D gene. The V end lost 3 bases, the J end lost 1 base, and 3 bases lay between the germline ends. Germline V CDR1 and CDR2: DFQATT, SNEGSKA (reference sequence). The CDR3 contains 11 residues. The CDR3 sequence: CSARRNTEAFF. CDR3 coding DNA: TGCAGTGCTAGGCGGAACACTGAAGCTTTCTTT.

The gene calls are TRBV24-1 and TRBJ2-5; the match to TRBD2 covers 10 bases. This CDR3 region has 17 residues. Germline CDR1 KGHDR, CDR2 SFDVKD. The V segment lost 4 bases and the J segment 5 bases; nucleotides outside the gene matches: 12. The CDR3 sequence is CATSDPPLAGVGETQYF. CDR3 nucleotides: TGTGCCACCAGTGACCCTCCTCTAGCGGGAGTAGGGGAGACCCAGTACTTC.

The V gene is TRBV20-1, the J gene TRBJ2-1, with TRBD2 matching over 15 bases. The V gene's germline CDR1 is DFQATT and CDR2 SNEGSKA (reference sequence). The J segment lost 6 bases and the V segment lost 3 bases, leaving 6 bases of the junction unmatched. This CDR3 comprises 16 residues. The CDR3: CSASGWTSGRVNEQFF. CDR3 in DNA: TGCAGTGCTAGCGGCTGGACTAGCGGGAGGGTCAATGAGCAGTTCTTC.

This clonotype was recorded a few times. The chain links TRBV5-1 to TRBJ2-7; TRBD2 is a possible D gene (6 bases). Germline values: CDR1 SGHRS, CDR2 YFSETQ. V shed 4 bases and J shed 2 bases, with 19 bases lying between them. CDR3 size: 16 residues. CDR3 residues: CASSAGTDTGAYEQYF. CDR3 DNA sequence: TGCGCCAGCAGCGCGGGTACGGACACGGGGGCCTACGAGCAGTACTTC.

In this sample, this clonotype turned up many times. V and J are TRBV24-1 and TRBJ2-5; 7 bases are shared with TRBD2. The CDR3 extends over 13 amino acids. Trimming at V came to 9 bases and at J to 5 bases, leaving 8 bases not matched to a gene. Germline V gene data show CDR1 as KGHDR and CDR2 as SFDVKD. The CDR3 loop is CATGAGVPETQYF. The CDR3 DNA reads as TGTGCCACCGGGGCGGGAGTTCCCGAGACCCAGTACTTC.

In its sample, this clonotype was seen a few times. The chain combines TRBV5-1 with TRBJ2-7, with D possibly matching TRBD1 (5 bases). The CDR3 length is 13 residues. In germline, CDR1 is SGHRS, CDR2 YFSETQ. V was cut by 0 bases and J by 5 bases, with 9 bases left in between. CDR3 DNA: TGCGCCAGCAGCTTGGCCACAGGACACGAGCAGTACGTC. Translating gives CASSLATGHEQYV.

This clonotype has a handful of counts. The gene calls are TRBV27 and TRBJ2-6; no reliable D call. The CDR3 is 15 amino acids. V was clipped by 6 bases and J by 0 bases, with 9 bases between them. CDR1 is MNHEY and CDR2 is SMNVEV in the germline V gene (reference sequence). CDR3 nucleotide sequence: TGTGCCAGCAGGCCCATCGACTCTGGGGCCAACGTCCTGACTTTC. It specifies CASRPIDSGANVLTF. Supplemented by reference TRBV27 and TRBJ2-6, the full variable domain reads EAQVTQNPRYLITVTGKKLTVTCSQNMNHEYMSWYRQDPGLGLRQIYYSMNVEVTDKGDVPEGYKVSRKEKRNFPLILESPSPNQTSLYFCASRPIDSGANVLTFGAGSRLTVL.

The genes are TRBV12-3 or TRBV12-4 and TRBJ2-1; tentative D call: TRBD2 (5 bases). The CDR3 spans 15 residues. Trimming pared 5 bases from V and 4 bases from J, leaving 15 bases between. The CDR3, as DNA: TGTGCCAGCAGTAAGGACTTATACAATTACAATGAGCAGTTCTTC. Its protein product is CASSKDLYNYNEQFF.

In its sample, this clonotype was seen many times. The chain carries TRBV25-1 and TRBJ2-1, with 10 positions matching TRBD2. This CDR3 comprises 15 residues. The V gene end was trimmed by 2 bases and the J gene end by 7 bases; junction bases not matched to a gene: 5. Per germline, CDR1 MGHDK and CDR2 SYGVNS. CDR3 in amino acids: CASSEKREGLNEQFF. CDR3 bases: TGTGCCAGCAGTGAAAAGCGGGAGGGCCTAAATGAGCAGTTCTTC.

As for this clonotype: The junction differs from germline at one of its ends, possibly a read error. The chain couples TRBV20-1 to TRBJ2-4; D assignment may be TRBD1 or TRBD2 (6 bases each). Germline V gene sequence: CDR1 DFQATT, CDR2 SNEGSKA (reference sequence). The CDR3 runs to 12 residues. CDR3 DNA: TGCAGAGCTAGAGGGGGGTTTGACATTCAGTACTTC. This codes for CRARGGFDIQYF.

This clonotype appeared many times. The chain couples TRBV7-2 to TRBJ2-1, with D hard to call. Trimming took 5 bases from V and 8 from J, leaving 16 bases between them. The CDR3 has 14 residues. Germline CDR1 reads SGHTA; CDR2 reads FQGNSA. CDR3 amino acids: CASSPRQATYEQFF. The CDR3 region has the DNA TGTGCCAGCAGCCCTCGACAAGCGACGTATGAGCAGTTCTTC.

In its sample, this clonotype was seen many times. The J gene is TRBJ2-1, the V gene TRBV5-1, with TRBD1 as a possible D gene (5 bases). This CDR3 has 14 amino acids. Trimming took off 0 bases at V and 2 bases at J, with 6 bases between the two ends. From germline, CDR1 is SGHRS and CDR2 YFSETQ. DNA for the CDR3: TGCGCCAGCAGCTTGGAGGACACCTACAATGAGCAGTTCTTC. This gives the protein CASSLEDTYNEQFF.

This clonotype has a count of ten or more. The chain is built from TRBV10-3 and TRBJ1-2; 7 bases agree with TRBD1. V was pared by 0 bases and J by 7 bases, with 8 bases of the junction left unmatched. Germline assignment: CDR1 ENHRY and CDR2 SYGVKD. The CDR3 covers 15 residues. The chain's CDR3 is CAISESPDRALGYTF. Here the CDR3 DNA reads TGTGCCATCAGTGAGTCTCCAGACAGGGCCCTTGGCTACACCTTC.

This clonotype showed up many times. The chain joins TRBV21-1 to TRBJ2-5. TRBV21-1 is a pseudogene locus. The CDR3 runs 12 residues. The DNA of the CDR3 is TGTGCCAGCACCTCGATTTGGCAGACCCAGTACTTC. Residues: CASTSIWQTQYF.

This clonotype was counted only a few times. V and J are TRBV20-1 and TRBJ2-3; a possible D gene is TRBD2 (5 bases). V was trimmed by 3 bases and J by 3 bases, leaving 10 bases between them. The germline CDR1 and CDR2 sequences are DFQATT and SNEGSKA (reference sequence). This CDR3 comprises 13 residues. CDR3 region: CSASTRATDTQYF. CDR3 nucleotide sequence: TGCAGTGCTAGTACGCGGGCGACAGATACGCAGTATTTT.

In its sample, this clonotype was seen many times. This sequence joins TRBV2 and TRBJ2-7; D is ambiguous. The CDR3 has 13 residues. In germline, CDR1 is SNHLY, CDR2 FYNNEI. V gave up 4 bases and J gave up 3 bases, with 10 bases separating them. In nucleotides, the CDR3 is TGTGCCAGCAGTGTGGGTCAGAACTACGAGCAGTACGTC. This codes for CASSVGQNYEQYV.

The rearrangement uses TRBV7-9 and TRBJ2-5, with TRBD2 as a possible D gene (7 bases). The CDR3 is made up of 17 amino acids. V shed 3 bases and J shed 1 base, with 18 bases lying between them. CDR1 and CDR2 (germline): SEHNR, FQNEAQ (reference sequence). The CDR3 protein is CASSFSKGGGPQETQYF. The CDR3 coding sequence is TGTGCCAGCAGCTTCTCCAAAGGGGGGGGACCCCAAGAGACCCAGTACTTC.

A few counts support this clonotype. The chain uses TRBV2 and TRBJ2-7, with D tentatively TRBD1 or TRBD2 (5 bases each). Between the trimmed V and J ends, which lost 7 bases and 0 bases, there was a span of 19 bases. Germline lookup yields CDR1 SNHLY and CDR2 FYNNEI. The CDR3 has 16 residues. The CDR3: CASNTREQGDSYEQYF. DNA for the CDR3: TGTGCCAGCAATACCAGGGAGCAGGGAGACTCCTACGAGCAGTACTTC.

The chain has TRBV11-3 and TRBJ2-1; D not certain. Germline V gene lookup returns CDR1 SGHNT and CDR2 YENEEA. The length of the CDR3 is 13 residues. Trimming removed 3 bases from V and 9 bases from J, with 12 bases in between. CDR3 coding DNA: TGTGCCAGCAGCTTTATCCAAGGCGGTGAGCAGTTCTTC. Encoded protein: CASSFIQGGEQFF.

This clonotype was recorded many times. The chain recombines TRBV29-1 with TRBJ2-7; possibly TRBD1 for D (6 bases). Deletions cut 6 bases from V and 5 bases from J, with 11 bases between. This CDR3 has 11 amino acids. Germline V gene lookup returns CDR1 SQVTM and CDR2 ANQGSEA. The CDR3 nucleotides are TGCAGCGTCCCCCCAGGGGACGAGCAGTACGTC. Encoded protein: CSVPPGDEQYV.

In this sample, this clonotype turned up a few times. This chain links TRBV19 with TRBJ2-1, with D uncertain. The CDR3 is 13 residues long. In germline, CDR1 is LNHDA, CDR2 SQIVND (reference sequence). The ends were cut back, 0 bases at V and 6 bases at J, with 6 bases in the middle. The CDR3 coding sequence is TGTGCCAGTAGTATAGAGGCCATCAATGAGCAGTTCTTC. Protein: CASSIEAINEQFF.

The chain carries TRBV6-5 and TRBJ2-7; D not resolved. Germline V CDR1 and CDR2: MNHEY, SVGAGI. This CDR3 region has 14 residues. V shed 0 bases and J shed 5 bases, with 11 bases lying between them. Here the CDR3 DNA reads TGTGCCAGCAGTTACTCTGTTCGACCCCACGAGCAGTACTTC. Translating it yields CASSYSVRPHEQYF.

In the case of this clonotype: This may be a read error, as it is one base from a much larger clone. The chain uses TRBV12-3 or TRBV12-4 and TRBJ2-7; D uncertain. V lost 1 base to trimming and J lost 6 bases, with 13 bases between them. This CDR3 contains 14 residues. The CDR3 DNA reads TGTGCCAGCAGTTTAGGCGCCCAGGCGCCCGAGCAGTACTTC. Translated, it gives CASSLGAQAPEQYF.

This clonotype was seen ten or more times. The J gene is TRBJ1-3, the V gene TRBV25-1; D uncertain. CDR3 size: 15 residues. Germline CDR1 MGHDK, CDR2 SYGVNS. Trimming shortened V by 2 bases and J by 1 base, and 9 bases separated the two germline ends. The CDR3 DNA sequence: TGTGCCAGCAGTGAAGGCGCCATATCTGGAAACACCATATATTTT. It encodes CASSEGAISGNTIYF.

This clonotype was picked up many times. The V and J genes are TRBV6-1 and TRBJ1-3; 8 positions agree with TRBD1. The V segment lost 5 bases and the J segment 4 bases; nucleotides outside the gene matches: 10. Germline loops: CDR1 MNHNS, CDR2 SASEGT. The CDR3 extends over 16 amino acids. The CDR3 DNA reads as TGTGCCAGCAGTCCGATCCAGGGGGCGCACGGAAACACCATATATTTT. This encodes CASSPIQGAHGNTIYF.

This clonotype came up many times. This sequence joins TRBV7-2 and TRBJ2-7; no firm D call. CDR3 length: 13 residues. V was shortened by 1 base and J by 3 bases, with 7 bases between the two germline ends. The V gene's germline CDR1 is SGHTA and CDR2 FQGNSA. The CDR3 here is CASSLVSDYEQYF. The CDR3 DNA sequence: TGTGCCAGCAGCTTAGTAAGCGACTACGAGCAGTACTTC.

The table lists this clonotype with many counts. This chain links TRBV7-8 with TRBJ2-7, with TRBD2 matching 11 bases. The germline V gene has CDR1 SGHVS and CDR2 FQNEAQ. The length of the CDR3 is 17 residues. V lost 1 base and J lost 3; bases outside the gene matches: 8. CDR3 loop: CASSLGWLAGGVYEQYV. The CDR3 bases are TGTGCCAGCAGCTTAGGTTGGCTAGCGGGGGGAGTCTACGAGCAGTACGTC.

This clonotype turned up a few times. The rearrangement links TRBV3-1 to TRBJ2-3; D may correspond to TRBD1 or TRBD2 (5 bases each). The CDR3 is 13 amino acids. Trimming removed 4 bases from V and 5 bases from J, with 10 bases in between. Germline-derived CDR1 and CDR2 are LGHDT and YNNKEL (reference sequence). CDR3: CASSPGPEDTQYF. Here the CDR3 DNA reads TGTGCCAGCAGCCCGGGACCAGAAGATACGCAGTATTTT.